This T cell receptor (beta chain) originates from a study of long-term antiretroviral therapy in people with HIV. All donors provided no fewer than one pre-ART and no fewer than two post-ART PBMC samples. Without exception, participants with HIV were treated in the United States. This CDR3 spans 17 amino acids. Germline-derived CDR1 and CDR2 are SGHDT and YYEEEE. V lost 0 bases, J lost 5 bases, and 20 bases lay in between. It was version v3.0 of the immunoSEQ assay that was run at survey level. Sequencing had a target that covered about 35,000-50,000 T-cell genomes per sample. TCRdb's table, derived via immunoSEQ multiplex PCR, lists solely in-frame clones and lacks some. The data hold 11,000 or so clones, with roughly 80% observed a single time.

This specimen was unsorted PBMCs, taken 1.2 years after starting antiretroviral therapy. The receptor was derived from a man aged 35-49 years with HIV. The chain is built from TRBV5-6 and TRBJ1-1, with D perhaps TRBD1 (6 bases). This CDR3 is CASSLGEIRMRGTEAFF. Here the CDR3 DNA reads TGTGCCAGCAGCTTGGGGGAGATTCGAATGAGGGGGACTGAAGCTTTCTTT.